This T cell receptor beta chain was identified in a study of blood T cells in healthy people across ages. This CDR3 comprises 13 residues. The germline gives CDR1 DFQATT, CDR2 SNEGSKA (reference sequence). The J segment lost 2 bases and the V segment lost 8 bases, leaving 3 bases of the junction unmatched. Roughly 10 milliliters of peripheral blood were drawn from each donor. Primers used in a second PCR of about 7 to 12 cycles were a sample-barcoded 5' primer and a J-beta primer mix. Every single cDNA molecule received a tag from a template-switch adaptor with 12 random nucleotides. TCRdb fed the 5' RACE reads into MiXCR, producing one record per CDR3 protein. The sample contains roughly 1.4 million distinct CDR3 sequences, 55% to 75% of which appear only once. Findings and caveats of the study: Observed TCR beta diversity per million T cells went down as age went up. This fall followed a roughly linear course with age. No one knew whether donors had CMV, which possibly confounded expanded clonotype changes.

On this clonotype itself: Its antigen is currently unknown.

This sequence was found in a man in his late teens or twenties in good health. The chain joins TRBV20-1 to TRBJ2-5; TRBD2 agrees at 12 bases. The sequenced sample was blood. CDR3: CSCGTSGQETQYF. CDR3 in DNA: TGCAGTTGCGGGACTAGCGGGCAAGAGACCCAGTACTTC.